One sample yielded the 14 T cell receptor beta chains listed below, sequenced in a study of cytomegalovirus exposure and HLA in healthy donors. PCR involved 60 Vbeta and 13 Jbeta primers. Method: immunoSEQ multiplex PCR; TCRdb's copy keeps in-frame clones and lacks some. The sample contains over 50,000 clones, roughly 74% of which appear only once. The sample was PBMCs. Source of these receptors: a man aged 40-50 years in good health and CMV-seropositive.

The chain recombines TRBV27 with TRBJ1-1, with a possible D match to TRBD1 (6 bases). Trimming shortened V by 4 bases and J by 0 bases, and 12 bases separated the two germline ends. The length of the CDR3 is 15 residues. Germline-derived CDR1 and CDR2 are MNHEY and SMNVEV (reference sequence). CDR3 residues: CASSSLWDMNTEAFF. In DNA form, the CDR3 reads TGTGCCAGCAGTTCCCTCTGGGACATGAACACTGAAGCTTTCTTT.

V usage is TRBV5-6 and J usage is TRBJ2-2; D remains ambiguous. The CDR3 has 14 residues. The V and J ends lost 1 base and 5 bases respectively, with 9 bases between them. In germline, CDR1 is SGHDT, CDR2 YYEEEE. The CDR3 nucleotides are TGTGCCAGCAGCTTGCCACCACTGACCGGGGAGCTGTTTTTT. Protein sequence: CASSLPPLTGELFF.

The chain couples TRBV2 to TRBJ2-5; a weak D match, TRBD2 (5 bases). Trimming shortened V by 0 bases and J by 5 bases, and 16 bases separated the two germline ends. The CDR3 runs 16 residues. Germline V gene lookup returns CDR1 SNHLY and CDR2 FYNNEI. CDR3 sequence reads: CASSEALLLGGETQYF. Written as DNA, the CDR3 is TGTGCCAGCAGTGAAGCGCTTCTTTTGGGCGGGGAGACCCAGTACTTC.

This chain uses TRBV9 with TRBJ2-1; 8 nucleotides align to TRBD2. The V gene end was trimmed by 4 bases and the J gene end by 0 bases; junction bases not matched to a gene: 6. The CDR3 covers 16 residues. CDR1 SGDLS and CDR2 YYNGEE come from the germline V gene. The CDR3 is CASSPRAGGSYNEQFF. The CDR3 nucleotides read TGTGCCAGCAGCCCACGGGCGGGGGGCTCCTACAATGAGCAGTTCTTC.

The genes are TRBV19 and TRBJ1-5, with 8 positions matching TRBD1. The CDR3 spans 15 residues. Germline loops: CDR1 LNHDA, CDR2 SQIVND (reference sequence). Trimming removed 9 bases from V and 0 bases from J; junction bases left unmatched: 7. The CDR3 region has the DNA TGTGCCAGCCGACAGGGGCCGTATAGCAATCAGCCCCAGCATTTT. This gives the protein CASRQGPYSNQPQHF.

In its sample, this clone is medium-sized. The J gene is TRBJ1-1, the V gene TRBV6-9, with 9 bases aligning to TRBD1. V gave up 6 bases and J gave up 2 bases; unmatched junction bases: 4. The CDR3 runs 14 residues. Germline CDR1 reads MNHGY; CDR2 reads SVAAGI. The CDR3 protein is CASRQGACNTEAFF. The DNA for the CDR3 is TGTGCCAGCAGACAGGGGGCGTGTAACACTGAAGCTTTCTTT.

This clone was found a few times. CDR3 coding DNA: TGTGCCAGCAGCCCATCCCAGGGTTTGGGGACAGATACGCAGTATTTT. Protein product: CASSPSQGLGTDTQYF. The rearrangement links TRBV13 to TRBJ2-3; D is perhaps TRBD1 (5 bases). V gave up 5 bases and J gave up 3 bases, with 18 bases separating them. CDR3 length: 16 residues. Germline V CDR1 and CDR2: PRHDT, FYEKMQ (reference sequence).

The J gene is TRBJ2-7, the V gene TRBV27; maybe TRBD1 (6 bases). The CDR3 extends over 14 amino acids. Germline assignment: CDR1 MNHEY and CDR2 SMNVEV (reference sequence). V lost 2 bases and J lost 5, with 13 bases in between. CDR3 in DNA: TGTGCCAGCAGTTTAAAGGCAGGGGTCCACGAGCAGTACTTC. This sequence encodes CASSLKAGVHEQYF.

This chain joins TRBV14 and TRBJ1-1; D is perhaps TRBD1 (5 bases). Trimming removed 8 bases at V and 6 bases at J, with 13 bases between. The germline V gene encodes CDR1 SGHDN and CDR2 FVKESK. CDR3 length: 12 residues. The DNA of the CDR3 is TGTGCCAGCGGCGGGACGAGGTCTGAAGCTTTCTTT. It yields the protein CASGGTRSEAFF. Combining the CDR3 with reference TRBV14 and TRBJ1-1 gives the whole variable domain EAGVTQFPSHSVIEKGQTVTLRCDPISGHDNLYWYRRVMGKEIKFLLHFVKESKQDESGMPNNRFLAERTGGTYSTLKVQPAELEDSGVYFCASGGTRSEAFFGQGTRLTVV.

The J gene is TRBJ2-1, the V gene TRBV7-2; D possibly corresponds to TRBD2 (6 bases). The CDR3 extends over 13 amino acids. The germline V and J ends were trimmed by 5 bases and 4 bases, with 9 bases remaining between them. CDR1 and CDR2 from the germline V gene are SGHTA and FQGNSA. The DNA of the CDR3 is TGTGCCAGCAGCACGGACTATTACAATGAGCAGTTCTTC. Translating it yields CASSTDYYNEQFF.

This clone was observed a single time. The V gene is TRBV27, the J gene TRBJ1-5; 9 nucleotides line up with TRBD1. CDR3 size: 16 residues. The germline CDR1 and CDR2 sequences are MNHEY and SMNVEV (reference sequence). V dropped 5 bases and J dropped 6; count of bases not matched to a gene: 11. The CDR3 nucleotides are TGTGCCAGCAGTGCTTCAACAGGGGGCGCGGGTCAGCCCCAGCATTTT. Protein sequence: CASSASTGGAGQPQHF.

The rearrangement joins TRBV18 to TRBJ2-7, with D possibly being TRBD1 (7 bases). Trimming pared 2 bases from V and 4 bases from J, leaving 21 bases between. Germline V gives CDR1 KGHSH, CDR2 LQKENI. CDR3 size: 17 residues. The CDR3 loop reads CASSPGSTGQGGYEQYF. CDR3 coding DNA: TGTGCCAGCTCACCAGGTTCCACTGGGCAGGGGGGTTACGAGCAGTACTTC.

This rearrangement joins TRBV4-2 to TRBJ1-5; possibly TRBD1 for D (5 bases). CDR1 and CDR2 from the germline V gene are LGHNA and YNFKEQ. The CDR3 is made up of 16 amino acids. The V end lost 4 bases, the J end lost 3 bases, and 16 bases lay between the germline ends. The CDR3 sequence is CASSPSAGRANQPQHF. CDR3 in DNA: TGTGCCAGCAGCCCTTCGGCAGGGAGGGCCAATCAGCCCCAGCATTTT.

The chain links TRBV6-1 to TRBJ2-5, with 7 bases lining up with TRBD1. This CDR3 comprises 13 residues. Germline values: CDR1 MNHNS, CDR2 SASEGT. Unmatched junction bases numbered 10, after V lost 10 bases and J lost 5 bases. The CDR3 DNA follows: TGTGCCATCACGACGACAGGGTGGGAGACCCAGTACTTC. Translation: CAITTTGWETQYF.